Listed here are 4 T cell receptor beta chains from one sample, sequenced in a study of blood T cell repertoires in COVID-19. Method: immunoSEQ multiplex PCR; TCRdb's copy keeps in-frame clones and lacks some. This table has under 95,000 clones, 85% to 95% appearing once. Source material: peripheral blood. Source of these receptors: a woman aged 45-60 years in a cohort sampled during active COVID-19.

The chain combines TRBV5-1 with TRBJ1-1; 8 bases match TRBD1. Germline lookup yields CDR1 SGHRS and CDR2 YFSETQ. The trim removed 4 bases at V and 1 base at J, leaving 3 bases unmatched. The CDR3 runs 14 residues. CDR3 protein: CASSPGQANTEAFF. DNA of the CDR3: TGCGCCAGCAGCCCGGGACAGGCGAACACTGAAGCTTTCTTT.

The chain couples TRBV10-3 to TRBJ2-3; D is perhaps TRBD2 (5 bases). Between the trimmed V and J ends, which lost 0 bases and 5 bases, there was a span of 9 bases. This CDR3 is built from 14 residues. Germline CDR1 ENHRY, CDR2 SYGVKD. The CDR3 DNA sequence: TGTGCCATCAGTGAGTCTGGGAGTAGAGATACGCAGTATTTT. This gives the protein CAISESGSRDTQYF.

This clone was counted once. The rearrangement joins TRBV6-5 to TRBJ1-1; the D gene is possibly TRBD1 (5 bases). Deletions cut 4 bases from V and 4 bases from J, with 10 bases between. CDR3 length equals 13 residues. CDR1 MNHEY and CDR2 SVGAGI come from the germline V gene. The CDR3 sequence is CASSLWTSTEAFF. For the CDR3, the DNA is TGTGCCAGCAGTTTGTGGACAAGCACTGAAGCTTTCTTT.

This chain links TRBV5-4 with TRBJ2-6; 7 bases are a match to TRBD2. CDR3 length: 17 residues. The germline gives CDR1 SGHNT, CDR2 YYREEE (reference sequence). J gave up 1 base and V 5 bases, and 9 bases lay outside the gene matches. In DNA form, the CDR3 reads TGTGCCAGCAGATCCGGACTAGAAATGTCTGGGGCCAACGTCCTGACTTTC. It translates to CASRSGLEMSGANVLTF.